This T cell receptor beta chain emerged from a study of T cells after yellow fever vaccination. Germline assignment: CDR1 MGHDK and CDR2 SYGVNS. V lost 6 bases and J 2 bases, leaving 4 bases between the germline ends. The CDR3 has 11 residues. Template-switching 5'RACE yielded the TCR cDNA; a universal primer site and UMIs were added in the process. MiXCR, applied by TCRdb to the 5' RACE reads, yields one record per CDR3 protein. Of around 67,000 distinct CDR3 sequences in the sample, 7.1% were seen once. Whole-study findings and limits: Though weaker, the secondary response peaked faster, on day 5 versus 15. There was a small share of clonotypes that showed up in both the CD4 and CD8 compartments. Primary-vaccination clones mostly resurfaced post-booster (about 96% CD4, just under 90% CD8).

This clonotype was picked up many times. Its antigen is currently unknown. The sequence came from a man in his late teens or twenties who received the YFV17D yellow fever vaccine. The chain recombines TRBV25-1 with TRBJ2-5; unclear D gene. The sample consisted of CD8+ T cells sorted from PBMCs, taken roughly 5 days after the first yellow fever vaccination. The CDR3 nucleotides read TGTGCCAGCAGCCTTCAAGAGACCCAGTACTTC. It translates to CASSLQETQYF. Drawing the rest from reference TRBV25-1 and TRBJ2-5, the complete variable domain is EADIYQTPRYLVIGTGKKITLECSQTMGHDKMYWYQQDPGMELHLIHYSYGVNSTEKGDLSSESTVSRIRTEHFPLTLESARPSHTSQYLCASSLQETQYFGPGTRLLVL.